This T cell receptor (beta chain) was profiled in a study of cytomegalovirus exposure and HLA in healthy donors. Study-level results: Later analysis placed DRB1 highest and HLA-C lowest in TCR association rates, which differed by HLA locus. Later analysis identified 15,000 to 20,000 TCR beta sequences associated with HLA alleles, using a false discovery rate threshold of 0.05. Using the classifier, cytomegalovirus status was reportedly diagnosed with high specificity and sensitivity.

Vbeta (60) and Jbeta (13) primers were used in the PCR. In the authors' methods: In a later analysis, the count reached roughly 80 million unique TCR beta chains, with roughly 11 million shared. TCRdb keeps only in-frame clones here, not all; method: immunoSEQ multiplex PCR. V, J and clone size are those of that table, while D and trimming were read from the DNA. The sample has 150,000 to 200,000 clones, roughly 79% seen once. Turning to this clone: The antigen remains undetermined.

Looked up from germline, CDR1 is MNHEY and CDR2 is SMNVEV (reference sequence). The trim removed 8 bases at V and 4 bases at J, leaving 10 bases unmatched. The CDR3 consists of 14 residues. The sample taken for sequencing was PBMCs. The clonotype comes from a man aged 25-45 years in good health and CMV-seronegative. This chain links TRBV27 with TRBJ2-5; TRBD1 agrees at 7 bases. The CDR3 loop reads CASARGRGSETQYF. CDR3 coding DNA: TGTGCCAGCGCTAGGGGGCGCGGGTCAGAGACCCAGTACTTC.